These T cell receptor beta chains were read from a single sample in a study of blood T cell repertoires in COVID-19. Profiling relied on immunoSEQ multiplex PCR, and the TCRdb table lists in-frame clones only, not all of them. The sample lists approximately 380,000 clones, just over 90% occurring once. Sample: PBMCs or T cells enriched from blood (not recorded which). The receptors were sampled from a woman in her thirties or forties who had been exposed to COVID-19. CDR3s include the opening cysteine and the closing phenylalanine or tryptophan. The D gene is left open where the match is weak. A row's size may be missing; if present it is once, few, many or a size class.

J gene: TRBJ1-3
V gene: TRBV19
clone size: .
D gene: TRBD1
CDR3 DNA: TGTGCCAGTAGTTCCGGGACAGGGAGGTTCTCTGGAAACACCATATATTTT
CDR3 protein: CASSSGTGRFSGNTIYF

J gene: TRBJ2-3
V gene: TRBV12-5
clone size: .
D gene: TRBD2
CDR3 DNA: TGTGCTAGTGGTTTGGCCCCTCTAGCGGGGGGGCGAAGGGATACGCAGTATTTT
CDR3 protein: CASGLAPLAGGRRDTQYF

J gene: TRBJ2-5
V gene: TRBV29-1
clone size: .
D gene: TRBD1
CDR3 DNA: TGCAGCGTTGATTTGGACAGGGTCGGGGAGACCCAGTACTTC
CDR3 protein: CSVDLDRVGETQYF

J gene: TRBJ1-2
V gene: TRBV7-2
clone size: once
D gene: .
CDR3 DNA: TGTGCCAGCAGCTTAGATCGGGCCAGGGGCACTGGTGGCTACACCTTC
CDR3 protein: CASSLDRARGTGGYTF

J gene: TRBJ1-2
V gene: TRBV19
clone size: .
D gene: TRBD1
CDR3 DNA: TGTGCCAGTACGGACAGGGGGCATGGCTACACCTTC
CDR3 protein: CASTDRGHGYTF

J gene: TRBJ1-2
V gene: TRBV6-4
clone size: .
D gene: TRBD1
CDR3 DNA: TGTGCCAGCAGTGCCTCAACAGGGGTCGGCGGCTACACCTTC
CDR3 protein: CASSASTGVGGYTF

J gene: TRBJ2-5
V gene: TRBV2
clone size: .
D gene: .
CDR3 DNA: TGTGCCAGCACCCAGGGAGAGACCCAGTACTTC
CDR3 protein: CASTQGETQYF

J gene: TRBJ2-2
V gene: TRBV10-2
clone size: .
D gene: TRBD1
CDR3 DNA: TGCGCCACCCGGAGGAAACCGGGACAGGCTTACACCGGGGAGCTGTTTTTT
CDR3 protein: CATRRKPGQAYTGELFF

J gene: TRBJ2-3
V gene: TRBV5-5
clone size: .
D gene: TRBD1
CDR3 DNA: TGTGCCAGCAGCTTGGGAGGACAGGGGTTGACAGATACGCAGTATTTT
CDR3 protein: CASSLGGQGLTDTQYF

J gene: TRBJ1-4
V gene: TRBV4-3
clone size: .
D gene: .
CDR3 DNA: TGCGCCAGCAGCCAAGGCCTAGGAGTTGAAAAACTGTTTTTT
CDR3 protein: CASSQGLGVEKLFF

J gene: TRBJ2-5
V gene: TRBV7-6
clone size: .
D gene: .
CDR3 DNA: TGTGCCAGCAGCTCCTCGGGGTCAGAGACCCAGTACTTC
CDR3 protein: CASSSSGSETQYF

J gene: TRBJ1-1
V gene: TRBV12-3/TRBV12-4
clone size: .
D gene: .
CDR3 DNA: TGTGCCAGCTCTATAGGGGGGGGGACTGAAGCTTTCTTT
CDR3 protein: CASSIGGGTEAFF

J gene: TRBJ1-2
V gene: TRBV20-1
clone size: .
D gene: .
CDR3 DNA: TGCAGTGCTAAGGAGGGATCTGGCTACACCTTC
CDR3 protein: CSAKEGSGYTF

J gene: TRBJ1-3
V gene: TRBV4-3
clone size: .
D gene: .
CDR3 DNA: TGCGCCAGCAGCCACGGGGGAAACACCATATATTTT
CDR3 protein: CASSHGGNTIYF

J gene: TRBJ1-1
V gene: TRBV9
clone size: .
D gene: TRBD1
CDR3 DNA: TGTGCCAGCAGCTACGGACAGGGGGAGAATGAAGCTTTCTTT
CDR3 protein: CASSYGQGENEAFF

J gene: TRBJ1-5
V gene: TRBV12-3/TRBV12-4
clone size: .
D gene: .
CDR3 DNA: TGTGCCAGCAGTTTATTCCTTCAGCCCCAGCATTTT
CDR3 protein: CASSLFLQPQHF

J gene: TRBJ2-7
V gene: TRBV10-2
clone size: .
D gene: TRBD2
CDR3 DNA: TGCGCCAGCAGCCCTCGGTCGGGTCTGACTAGCACCGACTACGAGCAGTACTTC
CDR3 protein: CASSPRSGLTSTDYEQYF

J gene: TRBJ2-5
V gene: TRBV5-1
clone size: .
D gene: TRBD2
CDR3 DNA: TGCGCCAGCAGCTTGCGAAGCGGGGGGGCGGAGACCCAGTACTTC
CDR3 protein: CASSLRSGGAETQYF

J gene: TRBJ1-3
V gene: TRBV11-3
clone size: .
D gene: .
CDR3 DNA: TGTGCCAGCAGCCTAAGTCAGGGTTCAACTGGAAACACCATATATTTT
CDR3 protein: CASSLSQGSTGNTIYF

J gene: TRBJ1-2
V gene: TRBV2
clone size: once
D gene: .
CDR3 DNA: TGTGCCAGCAGTGAAGCGCTTCAAGGGGAGGGCTATGGCTACACCTTC
CDR3 protein: CASSEALQGEGYGYTF

J gene: TRBJ1-2
V gene: TRBV7-9
clone size: .
D gene: .
CDR3 DNA: TGTGCCAGCAGCTTAACGGCAGGGAACTATGGCTACACCTTC
CDR3 protein: CASSLTAGNYGYTF

J gene: TRBJ1-2
V gene: TRBV2
clone size: .
D gene: .
CDR3 DNA: TGTGCCAGCAGTGAAGCGCGAGGCTCCGGCTACACCTTC
CDR3 protein: CASSEARGSGYTF

J gene: TRBJ2-7
V gene: TRBV6-5
clone size: .
D gene: .
CDR3 DNA: TGTGCCGCCCGAGCGGCCTACGAGCAGTACTTC
CDR3 protein: CAARAAYEQYF

J gene: TRBJ2-7
V gene: TRBV5-4
clone size: .
D gene: .
CDR3 DNA: TGTGCCAGCAGCCCCAGGGGAGGGACGATGTACGAGCAGTACTTC
CDR3 protein: CASSPRGGTMYEQYF

J gene: TRBJ2-2
V gene: TRBV30
clone size: .
D gene: TRBD2
CDR3 DNA: TGTGCCTGGAGTACCTGGACTAGCGGGAGAACCGGGGAGCTGTTTTTT
CDR3 protein: CAWSTWTSGRTGELFF

J gene: TRBJ2-1
V gene: TRBV7-2
clone size: .
D gene: TRBD2
CDR3 DNA: TGTGCCAGCAGCTTAATAGGGACTAGATCTTGGGATGAGCAGTTCTTC
CDR3 protein: CASSLIGTRSWDEQFF

J gene: TRBJ1-1
V gene: TRBV30
clone size: .
D gene: .
CDR3 DNA: TGTGCCTGGGACTCAAACAGGGTGTCGGGCATGAACACTGAAGCTTTCTTT
CDR3 protein: CAWDSNRVSGMNTEAFF

J gene: TRBJ1-4
V gene: TRBV9
clone size: .
D gene: .
CDR3 DNA: TGTGCCAGCAGCTCGGGGTATTCAACTAATGAAAAACTGTTTTTT
CDR3 protein: CASSSGYSTNEKLFF

J gene: TRBJ2-1
V gene: TRBV2
clone size: .
D gene: TRBD1
CDR3 DNA: TGTGCCAGGACCTCCGGGACAGGGATCCGCGGTGAGCAGTTCTTC
CDR3 protein: CARTSGTGIRGEQFF